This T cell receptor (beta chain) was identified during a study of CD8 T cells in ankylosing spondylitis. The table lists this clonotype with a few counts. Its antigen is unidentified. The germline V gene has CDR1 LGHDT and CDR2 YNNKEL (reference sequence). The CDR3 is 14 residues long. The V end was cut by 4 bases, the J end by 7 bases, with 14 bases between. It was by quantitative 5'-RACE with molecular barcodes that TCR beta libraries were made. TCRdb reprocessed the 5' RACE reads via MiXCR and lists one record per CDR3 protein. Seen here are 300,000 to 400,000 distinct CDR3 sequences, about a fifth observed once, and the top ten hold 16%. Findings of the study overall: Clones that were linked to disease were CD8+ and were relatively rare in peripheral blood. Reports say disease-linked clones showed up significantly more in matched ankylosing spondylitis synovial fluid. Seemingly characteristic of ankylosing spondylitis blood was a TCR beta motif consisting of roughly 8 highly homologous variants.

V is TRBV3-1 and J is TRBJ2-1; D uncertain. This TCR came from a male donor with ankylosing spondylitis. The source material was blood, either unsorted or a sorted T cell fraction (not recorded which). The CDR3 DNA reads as TGTGCCAGCAGCCCGAGTCTCGATGGAAATGAGCAGTTCTTC. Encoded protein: CASSPSLDGNEQFF.